The rows below give T cell receptor beta chains drawn from one sample of a study of blood T cell repertoires in COVID-19. Only in-frame clones appear in the TCRdb table, and some are missing; sequencing was by immunoSEQ multiplex PCR. The table shows 200,000 to 250,000 clones, with 90% to 95% occurring only once. The sequenced material came from peripheral blood. The receptors come from a man aged 55 to 70 with COVID-19, enrolled during active disease. CDR3s include the opening cysteine and the closing phenylalanine or tryptophan. A D gene is named only where the DNA matches it firmly. Not all rows give a size; the values are once, few, many and, for expanded clones, a class.

v_call	clone_size	d_call	j_call	cdr3_aa	cdr3_nt
TRBV19	-	-	TRBJ2-7	CASSREGAASEEQYF	TGTGCCAGTAGTCGCGAAGGGGCAGCATCTGAAGAGCAGTACTTC
TRBV3-1/TRBV3-2	-	-	TRBJ1-2	CASSLLGTYGYTF	TGTGCCAGCAGCCTGCTAGGCACCTATGGCTACACCTTC
TRBV19	-	TRBD1	TRBJ2-1	CASTPPVGQGPDNEQFF	TGTGCCAGTACCCCTCCAGTGGGACAGGGGCCAGACAATGAGCAGTTCTTC
TRBV19	-	TRBD1	TRBJ1-2	CASRQGNYGYTF	TGTGCCAGTCGACAGGGTAACTATGGCTACACCTTC
TRBV29-1	few	TRBD2	TRBJ2-5	CSVAGGVRVAGETQYF	TGCAGCGTTGCGGGGGGAGTGAGGGTAGCCGGTGAGACCCAGTACTTC
TRBV2	-	-	TRBJ1-3	CASRPDGLSGNTIYF	TGTGCCAGCAGACCCGACGGACTCTCTGGAAACACCATATATTTT
TRBV3-1/TRBV3-2	-	-	TRBJ1-2	CASSQVVFGGERDGYTF	TGTGCCAGCAGCCAGGTTGTCTTTGGGGGCGAAAGGGATGGCTACACCTTC
TRBV18	-	-	TRBJ1-6	CASSPRQSQDSPLHF	TGTGCCAGCTCACCTAGACAGTCCCAAGATTCACCCCTCCACTTT
TRBV19	-	TRBD1	TRBJ1-2	CASSTLGQGVGGYTF	TGTGCCAGTAGTACCCTGGGACAGGGAGTTGGCGGCTACACCTTC
TRBV10-3	-	TRBD2	TRBJ2-7	CAISNTGTSGTGEQYF	TGTGCCATCAGCAACACCGGGACTAGCGGGACGGGCGAGCAGTACTTC
TRBV12-3/TRBV12-4	-	-	TRBJ2-7	CASSLDFYEQYF	TGTGCCAGCAGCCTCGACTTCTACGAGCAGTACTTC
TRBV19	-	TRBD1	TRBJ2-7	CASSSGTGASYEQYF	TGTGCCAGTAGTTCCGGGACAGGGGCGTCCTACGAGCAGTACTTC
TRBV10-3	-	-	TRBJ2-7	CAISDQGGTYEQYF	TGTGCCATCAGTGACCAGGGAGGTACCTACGAGCAGTACTTC
TRBV28	-	TRBD2	TRBJ2-2	CASSPTSGRQLGELFF	TGTGCCAGCAGCCCCACTAGCGGGAGGCAGTTGGGGGAGCTGTTTTTT
TRBV5-4	-	-	TRBJ2-5	CASRSILRETQYF	TGTGCCAGCAGGTCTATATTGCGGGAGACCCAGTACTTC
TRBV9	-	TRBD1	TRBJ2-6	CASSAKQGTGANVLTF	TGTGCCAGCAGCGCAAAACAGGGGACTGGGGCCAACGTCCTGACTTTC
TRBV19	once	TRBD1	TRBJ2-7	CASSIGTGSYEQYF	TGTGCCAGTAGTATAGGGACAGGGTCCTACGAGCAGTACTTC
TRBV15	-	-	TRBJ2-7	CATSSFRGSYEQYF	TGTGCCACCAGCAGCTTCAGGGGCTCCTACGAGCAGTACTTC
TRBV28	-	TRBD1	TRBJ2-3	CASSLGTAISTDTQYF	TGTGCCAGCAGTTTGGGGACAGCGATAAGCACAGATACGCAGTATTTT
TRBV6-2/TRBV6-3	-	-	TRBJ2-7	CASSGATGFNYEQYF	TGTGCCAGCAGTGGGGCTACAGGGTTCAATTACGAGCAGTACTTC
TRBV6-5	-	TRBD1	TRBJ1-4	CATGQFNEKLFF	TGTGCCACGGGACAGTTTAATGAAAAACTGTTTTTT
TRBV7-8	-	-	TRBJ1-5	CASSFSGIGSNQPQHF	TGTGCCAGCAGCTTCTCAGGGATAGGTAGCAATCAGCCCCAGCATTTT
TRBV27	-	-	TRBJ1-3	CASGVQGSGNTIYF	TGTGCCAGCGGGGTACAGGGAAGTGGAAACACCATATATTTT
TRBV5-1	-	TRBD1	TRBJ2-6	CASGQGRSGANVLTF	TGCGCCAGTGGACAGGGGCGATCTGGGGCCAACGTCCTGACTTTC
TRBV11-2	-	-	TRBJ1-2	CASSSSRTGNYGYTF	TGTGCCAGCAGCTCCTCCCGGACGGGGAACTATGGCTACACCTTC
TRBV5-4	-	TRBD2	TRBJ2-1	CASSRTSGGRFDEQFF	TGTGCCAGCAGCCGGACTAGCGGGGGGCGGTTCGATGAGCAGTTCTTC
TRBV30	-	-	TRBJ1-6	CAWSVGRNSPLHF	TGTGCCTGGAGTGTCGGGAGGAATTCACCCCTCCACTTT
TRBV27	once	-	TRBJ1-2	CASSLAANYGYTF	TGTGCCAGCAGTTTAGCGGCTAACTATGGCTACACCTTC
TRBV9	-	TRBD2	TRBJ2-1	CASSVSGTSANEQFF	TGTGCCAGCAGCGTTTCCGGGACTAGCGCAAACGAGCAGTTCTTC
TRBV14	-	TRBD1	TRBJ1-6	CASSQEFSQTGKNSPLHF	TGTGCCAGCAGCCAAGAGTTCTCTCAGACAGGGAAGAATTCACCCCTCCACTTT
TRBV13	-	TRBD2	TRBJ2-7	CASSSNQRGNNYEQYF	TGTGCCAGCAGCTCAAATCAGCGGGGGAACAACTACGAGCAGTACTTC